The clone carrying this T cell receptor beta chain was found a few times. Its antigen is as yet unknown. This record comes from a study of cytomegalovirus exposure and HLA in healthy donors. The overall study: An earlier analysis identified approximately 110 million unique TCR beta sequences in 150 million to 200 million T cells.

Trimming shortened V by 0 bases and J by 4 bases, and 12 bases separated the two germline ends. The CDR3 loop spans 16 amino acids. The V gene's germline CDR1 is SGHTA and CDR2 FQGNSA. The PCR had 60 Vbeta and 13 Jbeta primers. Repertoires were generated with immunoSEQ multiplex PCR, while TCRdb's copy carries only in-frame clones and drops some. The sample holds approximately 120,000 clones, about two thirds seen once. Regarding the study as a whole: 15,000 to 20,000 TCR beta sequences were associated with HLA alleles at 0.05 false discovery rate in a later analysis.

The clonotype comes from a man aged 60 to 75 in good health and CMV-seropositive. Sequencing input: PBMCs. This chain uses TRBV7-2 with TRBJ1-4; weak D call: TRBD1 (5 bases). CDR3 residues: CASSLALWGDNEKLFF. The DNA of the CDR3 is TGTGCCAGCAGCTTAGCCCTGTGGGGGGATAATGAAAAACTGTTTTTT.